The clone carrying this T cell receptor beta chain was picked up a small number of times. What it binds is unknown. This entry belongs to a study of T cell repertoires and HLA-DP antigens. Study at large: Transduced HeLa cells presented HLA-DP to CD4+ T cells. Study-wide findings and caveats: Previously undetected clones averaged approximately 34% and 48% against the two alleles respectively.

Average purity of the negatively selected CD4+ T cells was about 98%. For pre-culture CD4+ samples, the target was 200,000 or so T cell genomes. Using immunoSEQ multiplex PCR, the repertoire was profiled, and TCRdb retains in-frame clones only, with some absent. Altogether 65,000 to 95,000 clones are present, around 80% being singletons, with the ten largest covering roughly 1.5%. The length of the CDR3 is 13 residues. Trimming took off 7 bases at V and 0 bases at J, with 7 bases between the two ends. From germline, CDR1 is SGHNT and CDR2 YENEEA. The source material was CD4+ T cells from PBMCs. The rearrangement joins TRBV11-3 to TRBJ1-3; the D is unclear. The sequence came from a man between 60 and 75 years old in good health and CMV-seronegative. The CDR3 sequence is CASIEGSGNTIYF. The CDR3 coding sequence is TGTGCCAGCATCGAGGGCTCTGGAAACACCATATATTTT.